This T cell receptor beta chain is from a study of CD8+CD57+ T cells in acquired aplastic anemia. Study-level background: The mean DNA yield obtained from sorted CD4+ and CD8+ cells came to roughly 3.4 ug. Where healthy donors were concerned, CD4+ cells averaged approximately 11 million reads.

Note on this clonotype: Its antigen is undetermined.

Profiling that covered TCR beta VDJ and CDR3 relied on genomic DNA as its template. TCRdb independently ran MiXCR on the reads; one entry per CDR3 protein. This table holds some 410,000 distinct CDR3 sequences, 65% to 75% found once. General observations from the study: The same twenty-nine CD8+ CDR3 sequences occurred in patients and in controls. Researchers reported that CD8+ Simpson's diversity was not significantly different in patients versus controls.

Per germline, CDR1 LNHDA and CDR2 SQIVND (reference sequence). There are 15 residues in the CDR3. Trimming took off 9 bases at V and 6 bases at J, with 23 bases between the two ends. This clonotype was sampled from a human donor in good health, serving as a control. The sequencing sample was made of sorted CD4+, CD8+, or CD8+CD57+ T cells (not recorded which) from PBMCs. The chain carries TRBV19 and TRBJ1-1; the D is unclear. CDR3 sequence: CASSPLCQAKAEAFF. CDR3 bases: TGTGCCAGCAGCCCCTTGTGCCAGGCGAAGGCTGAAGCTTTCTTT.